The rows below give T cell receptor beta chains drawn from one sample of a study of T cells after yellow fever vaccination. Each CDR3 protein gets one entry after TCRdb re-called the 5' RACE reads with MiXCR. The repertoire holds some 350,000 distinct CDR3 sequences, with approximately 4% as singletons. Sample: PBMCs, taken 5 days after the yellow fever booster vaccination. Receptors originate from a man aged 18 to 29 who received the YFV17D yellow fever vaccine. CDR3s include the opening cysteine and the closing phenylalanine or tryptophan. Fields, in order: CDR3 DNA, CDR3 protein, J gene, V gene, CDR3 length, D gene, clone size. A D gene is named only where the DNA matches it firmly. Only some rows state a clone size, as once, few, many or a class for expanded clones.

TGTGCCAGCAGCTTAGACCGGGATGGGACCGGGGAGCTGTTTTTT	CASSLDRDGTGELFF	TRBJ2-2	TRBV11-1	15	NA	NA
TGTGCCACCAGTGATAACGCGGGGAGCTCCTACAATGAGCAGTTCTTC	CATSDNAGSSYNEQFF	TRBJ2-1	TRBV24-1	16	NA	many
TGTGCCAGCAGTTACTCCACAGGGACAGGGGACACCTCTAACTATGGCTACACCTTC	CASSYSTGTGDTSNYGYTF	TRBJ1-2	TRBV6-2/TRBV6-3	19	TRBD1	few
TGTGCCAGCAGCTTACCGGGACTAGCGGGGGTACGGGAGCAGTTCTTC	CASSLPGLAGVREQFF	TRBJ2-1	TRBV7-9	16	TRBD2	many
TGTGCCAGCAGCTTGGACGGGTACGGAAACACCATATATTTT	CASSLDGYGNTIYF	TRBJ1-3	TRBV5-6	14	NA	few
TGTGCCAGCAGCCTGGGACAGTACTATGGCTACACCTTC	CASSLGQYYGYTF	TRBJ1-2	TRBV7-2	13	TRBD1	many
TGCGCCAGCAGTTTGGACAGGGCCGGCGATCAGTACTTC	CASSLDRAGDQYF	TRBJ2-7	TRBV4-3	13	TRBD1	NA
TGTGCCAGCAGCCAACGCGGGCGGACTAGCTGGTTCTACAATGAGCAGTTCTTC	CASSQRGRTSWFYNEQFF	TRBJ2-1	TRBV4-2	18	TRBD2	NA
TGTGCCAGCAGCTTGGTGGGACTAGCGGGGGGACCGCAGTTCTTC	CASSLVGLAGGPQFF	TRBJ2-1	TRBV5-5	15	TRBD2	few
TGTGCCAGCAGTTTGTCAGGGGAAGGCTACACCTTC	CASSLSGEGYTF	TRBJ1-2	TRBV12-3/TRBV12-4	12	NA	many
TGTGCCAGCACCCCTCCCCCCAGGCATGAGCAGTTCTTC	CASTPPPRHEQFF	TRBJ2-1	TRBV7-2	13	NA	few
TGCAGCGTACAGGGGCCCACAACGCAAGAGACCCAGTACTTC	CSVQGPTTQETQYF	TRBJ2-5	TRBV29-1	14	TRBD1	NA
TGTGCCAGCAGCTCCGCAAACCCCAATGAGCAGTTCTTC	CASSSANPNEQFF	TRBJ2-1	TRBV7-2	13	NA	many
TGCGCCAGCAGCCAAGGGCTAGCGGGTTTTCAAGAGACCCAGTACTTC	CASSQGLAGFQETQYF	TRBJ2-5	TRBV4-1	16	TRBD2	NA
TGTGCCAGCGCGCATGGCGGTGAGCAGTTCTTC	CASAHGGEQFF	TRBJ2-1	TRBV6-2/TRBV6-3	11	NA	few
TGTGCCAGCAGTTACTGGGACGAGAGGGATGGCTACACCTTC	CASSYWDERDGYTF	TRBJ1-2	TRBV6-6	14	NA	NA